The clone carrying this T cell receptor (beta chain) was seen only a few times. Antigen unknown. This sample was included in a study of T cell responses to AZD1222 COVID-19 vaccine. General study results and limits: Only six or seven AZD1222 recipients tested seropositive at baseline. Mostly white British, mostly female donors; authors suggested clonal diversity may be underestimated.

Profiled with immunoSEQ multiplex PCR; TCRdb holds only in-frame clones, not every one. The sample has 83,000 or so clones, almost 90% seen once; the top ten hold around 7%. The germline CDR1 and CDR2 sequences are SGHRS and YFSETQ. This CDR3 has 15 amino acids. V lost 4 bases, J lost 4 bases, and 6 bases stayed unmatched. The starting material was peripheral blood, obtained 28 days after the second AZD1222 dose. The sequence was obtained from an adult who received the AZD1222 COVID-19 vaccine. The rearrangement uses TRBV5-1 and TRBJ2-7, with 12 bases matching TRBD2. The CDR3 sequence is CASSLGTSGYYEQYF. In DNA, the CDR3 is TGCGCCAGCAGCCTCGGGACTAGCGGGTATTACGAGCAGTACTTC.